The rows below give T cell receptor beta chains drawn from one sample of a study of cytomegalovirus exposure and HLA in healthy donors. Sequencing used immunoSEQ multiplex PCR; TCRdb keeps in-frame clones, though not all of them. The data contain roughly 120,000 clones, more than 60% of them singletons. Sequencing was done on a sample of PBMCs. These receptors came from a woman between 40 and 55 years old in good health and CMV-seronegative. Both conserved end residues are part of each CDR3. D genes are given only for firm matches. Expanded clones are given a class, and other clones once, few, many or no size at all.

d_gene | j_gene | abundance | v_gene | CDR3aa | CDR3nt
. | TRBJ2-3 | . | TRBV5-1 | CASSQRPSGGSDTQYF | TGCGCCAGCAGCCAAAGGCCCAGCGGTGGCTCAGATACGCAGTATTTT
TRBD1 | TRBJ1-5 | few | TRBV27 | CASRQGQLAYNQPQHF | TGTGCCAGCAGGCAGGGACAGCTAGCTTACAATCAGCCCCAGCATTTT
TRBD1 | TRBJ2-6 | . | TRBV28 | CASITYRDRGVSGANVLTF | TGTGCCAGCATCACCTACCGGGACAGGGGAGTATCTGGGGCCAACGTCCTGACTTTC
TRBD1 | TRBJ1-4 | . | TRBV7-8 | CASSLALPGGGEKLFF | TGTGCCAGCAGCTTAGCTCTCCCAGGGGGAGGTGAAAAACTGTTTTTT
. | TRBJ2-3 | . | TRBV6-6 | CASSTTDTTGPDTQYF | TGTGCCAGCAGCACAACCGACACCACTGGCCCAGATACGCAGTATTTT
TRBD1 | TRBJ1-4 | once | TRBV30 | CAWMGRGLTNEKLFF | TGTGCCTGGATGGGCAGGGGGTTGACTAATGAAAAACTGTTTTTT
. | TRBJ1-5 | . | TRBV5-6 | CASSLGDTFVNQPQHF | TGTGCCAGCAGCTTGGGGGACACGTTCGTCAATCAGCCCCAGCATTTT
. | TRBJ1-5 | . | TRBV7-2 | CASSPRTGSNQPQHF | TGTGCCAGCAGCCCCCGGACGGGAAGCAATCAGCCCCAGCATTTT
. | TRBJ2-7 | . | TRBV28 | CATGTFYEQYF | TGTGCCACCGGGACATTCTACGAGCAGTACTTC
TRBD1 | TRBJ2-7 | few | TRBV27 | CASSLGTGSWTYEQYF | TGTGCCAGCAGTTTGGGGACAGGGAGCTGGACCTACGAGCAGTACTTC
. | TRBJ2-2 | . | TRBV5-1 | CASGPWPVNTGELFF | TGCGCCAGCGGTCCCTGGCCCGTGAACACCGGGGAGCTGTTTTTT
. | TRBJ2-4 | few | TRBV5-5 | CASSQDFSGGNIQYF | TGTGCCAGCAGCCAAGATTTTTCCGGGGGAAACATTCAGTACTTC
TRBD1 | TRBJ1-1 | once | TRBV11-2 | CASSLDTGVGTEAFF | TGTGCCAGCAGCTTAGACACAGGGGTGGGCACTGAAGCTTTCTTT
TRBD1 | TRBJ1-2 | . | TRBV19 | CASAPRTGAYTNYGYTF | TGTGCCAGTGCCCCCCGGACAGGGGCATATACTAACTATGGCTACACCTTC
TRBD1 | TRBJ1-5 | . | TRBV19 | CASSGQVNQPQHF | TGTGCCAGTAGTGGACAGGTCAATCAGCCCCAGCATTTT
. | TRBJ2-2 | once | TRBV7-2 | CASSFRLDNTGELFF | TGTGCCAGCAGCTTCCGACTCGATAACACCGGGGAGCTGTTTTTT
. | TRBJ2-3 | . | TRBV5-6 | CASSLVVGLGTDTQYF | TGTGCCAGCAGCTTGGTTGTGGGGCTGGGCACAGATACGCAGTATTTT
. | TRBJ2-1 | few | TRBV4-3 | CASSLLAHPAPGDEQFF | TGCGCCAGCAGCCTCCTCGCCCACCCCGCGCCGGGGGATGAGCAGTTCTTC
TRBD1 | TRBJ2-7 | . | TRBV18 | CASSPRQGSYEQYF | TGTGCCAGCTCACCTCGACAGGGCTCCTACGAGCAGTACTTC
TRBD1 | TRBJ1-1 | . | TRBV5-1 | CASSEGAGGTEAFF | TGCGCCAGCAGCGAGGGGGCCGGGGGCACTGAAGCTTTCTTT
TRBD1 | TRBJ1-2 | few | TRBV4-3 | CASSQAGTGGSYGYTF | TGCGCCAGCAGCCAAGCCGGGACAGGGGGCTCCTATGGCTACACCTTC
. | TRBJ2-5 | few | TRBV29-1 | CSARGVGETQYF | TGCAGCGCTCGAGGAGTCGGAGAGACCCAGTACTTC
TRBD2 | TRBJ2-1 | . | TRBV7-2 | CAGSLSGIYYNEQFF | TGTGCCGGCAGCCTTAGCGGGATTTACTACAATGAGCAGTTCTTC
. | TRBJ2-1 | once | TRBV7-3 | CASSPASGGTSNEQFF | TGTGCCAGCAGCCCTGCGAGCGGAGGGACTTCCAATGAGCAGTTCTTC
. | TRBJ1-6 | . | TRBV4-1 | CASSQLRELHDNSPLHF | TGCGCCAGCAGCCAGCTTCGAGAACTCCACGATAATTCACCCCTCCACTTT
TRBD1 | TRBJ1-2 | . | TRBV28 | CASSFRTGEQSYTF | TGTGCCAGCAGTTTCAGGACAGGGGAGCAGAGCTACACCTTC
TRBD1 | TRBJ2-3 | . | TRBV27 | CASSFRDRGGDTQYF | TGTGCCAGCAGTTTTCGGGACAGGGGAGGAGATACGCAGTATTTT
. | TRBJ1-1 | . | TRBV29-1 | CSVVRLWSNTEAFF | TGCAGCGTTGTTCGTTTGTGGAGCAACACTGAAGCTTTCTTT
. | TRBJ1-5 | . | TRBV28 | CASSFAVNQPQHF | TGTGCCAGCAGTTTTGCAGTGAATCAGCCCCAGCATTTT
TRBD1 | TRBJ2-1 | few | TRBV7-9 | CASRPPGQGYNEQFF | TGTGCCAGCAGGCCCCCGGGACAGGGATACAATGAGCAGTTCTTC
TRBD1 | TRBJ2-5 | . | TRBV7-6 | CASSLGQGVFETQYF | TGTGCCAGCAGCTTGGGACAGGGGGTCTTCGAGACCCAGTACTTC
TRBD2 | TRBJ2-3 | . | TRBV28 | CASSLSALLTSGSTDTQYF | TGTGCCAGCAGTTTATCCGCCCTCCTGACTAGCGGGAGCACAGATACGCAGTATTTT
. | TRBJ1-6 | . | TRBV4-3 | CASSQAALGINSPLHF | TGCGCCAGCAGCCAAGCCGCCCTAGGAATTAATTCACCCCTCCACTTT
. | TRBJ1-3 | . | TRBV2 | CASSSGVAGNTIYF | TGTGCCAGCAGTTCCGGGGTTGCTGGAAACACCATATATTTT
TRBD1 | TRBJ1-2 | . | TRBV7-9 | CASSLALIGQGNYGYTF | TGTGCCAGCAGCTTAGCCCTAATTGGACAGGGGAACTATGGCTACACCTTC
TRBD1 | TRBJ2-7 | few | TRBV7-8 | CASSLRGTGVYEQYF | TGTGCCAGCAGCTTAAGGGGGACAGGGGTCTACGAGCAGTACTTC
TRBD1 | TRBJ2-1 | . | TRBV7-3 | CASSGTGGGEQFF | TGTGCCAGCAGCGGAACAGGGGGCGGTGAGCAGTTCTTC
. | TRBJ2-7 | . | TRBV7-9 | CSSSPTPYEQYF | TGTTCCAGCAGCCCGACTCCATACGAGCAGTACTTC
. | TRBJ1-2 | few | TRBV19 | CASNPGTYYYGYTF | TGTGCCAGTAACCCCGGGACATACTACTATGGCTACACCTTC
. | TRBJ1-4 | . | TRBV7-2 | CASSLSGLEWEKLFF | TGTGCCAGCAGCCTGTCAGGGTTGGAGTGGGAAAAACTGTTTTTT
TRBD1 | TRBJ2-7 | . | TRBV5-4 | CASSLTGGEEQYF | TGTGCCAGCAGCTTAACAGGGGGCGAAGAGCAGTACTTC
. | TRBJ2-7 | few | TRBV4-2 | CASSQGAGEAYEQYF | TGTGCCAGCAGCCAAGGGGCAGGGGAAGCCTACGAGCAGTACTTC
. | TRBJ2-7 | . | TRBV21-1 | CASSKGIVHEQYF | TGTGCCAGCAGCAAAGGAATAGTCCACGAGCAGTACTTC
. | TRBJ2-2 | . | TRBV5-1 | CASRLGQHTGELFF | TGCGCCAGCAGGTTAGGACAGCACACCGGGGAGCTGTTTTTT
TRBD1 | TRBJ1-2 | . | TRBV19 | CASSIGPDREGYTF | TGTGCCAGTAGTATAGGCCCGGACAGGGAAGGCTACACCTTC
. | TRBJ2-7 | . | TRBV6-5 | CASRRLETSYEQYF | TGTGCCAGCAGAAGACTAGAAACCTCCTACGAGCAGTACTTC
TRBD2 | TRBJ2-7 | . | TRBV4-3 | CASSPQPGLAAYEQYF | TGCGCCAGCAGCCCTCAGCCCGGACTAGCGGCTTACGAGCAGTACTTC
TRBD1 | TRBJ1-3 | . | TRBV5-1 | CASSSTGASGNTIYF | TGCGCCAGCAGCTCCACAGGGGCCTCTGGAAACACCATATATTTT
TRBD1 | TRBJ1-5 | few | TRBV4-1 | CASSQEPDRGNQPQHF | TGCGCCAGCAGCCAAGAACCGGACAGGGGGAACCAGCCCCAGCATTTT
. | TRBJ1-2 | . | TRBV5-1 | CASSLEAETTNYGYTF | TGCGCCAGCAGCTTGGAAGCCGAAACTACTAACTATGGCTACACCTTC
. | TRBJ2-1 | few | TRBV28 | CASSFSDNEQFF | TGTGCCAGCAGTTTTTCCGACAATGAGCAGTTCTTC
. | TRBJ2-1 | . | TRBV10-2 | CASTERNENEQFF | TGCGCCAGCACGGAGCGGAATGAGAATGAGCAGTTCTTC